The 17 T cell receptor beta chains presented below share a single source sample, sequenced in a study of blood T cells in healthy people across ages. Using a J-beta primer mix together with a sample-barcoded 5' primer, a second PCR was run for about 6 to 12 cycles. MiXCR was run by TCRdb on the 5' RACE reads, yielding one entry per CDR3 protein. The table includes about 930,000 distinct CDR3 sequences, 25% to 30% detected once. This sample was also put to use in a study of T cells of mothers and their children.

Material for sequencing was blood. The receptors shown here come from a woman in her thirties or forties in good health.

In this sample, this clonotype turned up many times. The chain is built from TRBV10-3 and TRBJ2-5; tentatively, D is TRBD2 (6 bases). Per the germline V gene, CDR1 is ENHRY and CDR2 is SYGVKD. This CDR3 is built from 12 residues. V was trimmed by 0 bases and J by 11 bases, leaving 10 bases between them. As DNA, the CDR3 is TGTGCCATCAGTGAGTCTCCCGGAGGGCAGTACTTC. It yields the protein CAISESPGGQYF.

Here the CDR3 DNA reads TGCAGTGCTCCGGCACACCTACACAATGAGCAGTTCTTC. Encoded protein: CSAPAHLHNEQFF. V is TRBV20-1 and J is TRBJ2-1; unclear D gene. The germline V gene encodes CDR1 DFQATT and CDR2 SNEGSKA (reference sequence). Trimming took 5 bases from V and 5 from J, leaving 13 bases between them. The CDR3 runs 13 residues.

This clonotype was seen at least ten times. The rearrangement joins TRBV28 to TRBJ2-7; perhaps D is TRBD1 or TRBD2 (6 bases each). CDR1 MDHEN and CDR2 SYDVKM come from the germline V gene. The V and J ends lost 3 bases and 6 bases respectively, with 15 bases between them. There are 14 residues in the CDR3. The CDR3 loop reads CASSLGGDFTEQYF. The CDR3 DNA is TGTGCCAGCAGTTTGGGGGGCGACTTCACCGAGCAGTACTTC.

The V gene is TRBV3-1, the J gene TRBJ2-1, with 8 nucleotides matching TRBD2. Germline V gives CDR1 LGHDT, CDR2 YNNKEL (reference sequence). This CDR3 contains 16 residues. V lost 4 bases and J lost 7; bases outside the gene matches: 12. CDR3 sequence (DNA): TGTGCCAGCAGCCTCATCCCGGGGGGGGGCGGAAATGAGCAGTTCTTC. This sequence encodes CASSLIPGGGGNEQFF.

This sequence joins TRBV7-9 and TRBJ2-1; 10 bases fit TRBD1. This CDR3 has 16 residues. After removal of 4 bases from V and 1 base from J, the junction contained 4 bases not matched to a gene. CDR1 and CDR2 (germline): SEHNR, FQNEAQ (reference sequence). Here the CDR3 DNA reads TGTGCCAGCAGCTCCTGGGACAGGGGTTCCTACAATGAGCAGTTCTTC. Protein product: CASSSWDRGSYNEQFF.

This clonotype was counted many times. This chain connects TRBV29-1 to TRBJ2-1; 8 nucleotides match TRBD1. The CDR3 loop spans 15 amino acids. In germline, CDR1 is SQVTM, CDR2 ANQGSEA. Germline trimming cut 6 bases from V and 6 bases from J; bases unmatched to any gene: 13. CDR3 loop: CSVGGDRGLGNEQFF. The CDR3 nucleotides read TGCAGCGTGGGCGGAGACAGGGGATTAGGCAATGAGCAGTTCTTC.

The chain employs TRBV19 and TRBJ1-6; a possible D gene is TRBD1 (5 bases). The CDR3 is made up of 15 amino acids. Germline-derived CDR1 and CDR2 are LNHDA and SQIVND (reference sequence). Trimming removed 6 bases at V and 3 bases at J, with 12 bases between. The CDR3 DNA follows: TGTGCCAGTAGATTACGGGACGTCTATAATTCACCCCTCCACTTT. This translates into CASRLRDVYNSPLHF.

Regarding this clonotype: A clone one base away is much larger, so this may be a read error. The CDR3 ends on some other residue instead of the conserved phenylalanine or tryptophan, so this is likely a read error. The chain recombines TRBV11-3 with TRBJ2-1, with 11 nucleotides matching TRBD2. Germline loops: CDR1 SGHNT, CDR2 YENEEA. The CDR3 has 15 residues. V shed 3 bases and J 7 bases; nucleotides not matched to a gene: 5. The CDR3 DNA reads TGTGCCAGCAGCTTCTCTAGCGGGGGGTTGAATGAGCAGTTCGTC. Its protein product is CASSFSSGGLNEQFV.

The V call is TRBV11-3, the J call TRBJ1-2, with D tentatively TRBD1 (5 bases). Germline CDR1 and CDR2: SGHNT and YENEEA. V was cut by 4 bases and J by 3 bases, with 9 bases left in between. This CDR3 is built from 13 residues. CDR3: CASSSRGYYGYTF. CDR3 nucleotides: TGTGCCAGCAGCTCTCGGGGGTACTATGGCTACACCTTC. The variable domain in full, completed from reference TRBV11-3 and TRBJ1-2, reads EAGVVQSPRYKIIEKKQPVAFWCNPISGHNTLYWYLQNLGQGPELLIRYENEEAVDDSQLPKDRFSAERLKGVDSTLKIQPAELGDSAVYLCASSSRGYYGYTFGSGTRLTVV.

In DNA, the CDR3 is TGTGCCAGCCAAAGCAGCGGGACAGGGACCTACGAGCAGTACTTC. This codes for CASQSSGTGTYEQYF. The chain recombines TRBV12-3 or TRBV12-4 with TRBJ2-7; TRBD1 aligns across 9 bases. The CDR3 has 15 amino acids. The V segment lost 8 bases and the J segment 2 bases; nucleotides outside the gene matches: 10.

The CDR3 DNA follows: TGTGCCAGCAGCTTAGAACAAGCAGCAACTAATGAAAAACTGTTTTTT. Its translation is CASSLEQAATNEKLFF. This chain joins TRBV7-6 and TRBJ1-4; unclear D gene. Germline CDR1 and CDR2: SGHVS and FNYEAQ. The CDR3 length is 16 residues. Trimming took off 1 base at V and 0 bases at J, with 9 bases between the two ends.

This rearrangement joins TRBV10-3 to TRBJ2-4, with D possibly called TRBD1 or TRBD2 (5 bases each). Gene TRBJ2-7 matches the end of the DNA better, so the J call may be wrong. Germline values: CDR1 ENHRY, CDR2 SYGVKD. CDR3 size: 16 residues. CDR3 residues: CAISPLQGVATYEQYF. The CDR3 region has the DNA TGTGCCATCAGCCCCCTCCAGGGAGTCGCAACCTACGAGCAGTACTTC.

This clonotype was seen a handful of times. This chain links TRBV7-8 with TRBJ1-4, with D possibly TRBD1 on 5 matching bases. V was clipped by 6 bases and J by 4 bases, with 12 bases between them. Germline V lookup: CDR1 SGHVS, CDR2 FQNEAQ. This CDR3 is 14 amino acids long. CDR3 DNA: TGTGCCAGCAGGAAGGGACGGTTTAATGAAAAACTGTTTTTT. Its protein product is CASRKGRFNEKLFF. The whole variable domain, remainder taken from reference TRBV7-8 and TRBJ1-4, is GAGVSQSPRYKVAKRGQDVALRCDPISGHVSLFWYQQALGQGPEFLTYFQNEAQLDKSGLPSDRFFAERPEGSVSTLKIQRTQQEDSAVYLCASRKGRFNEKLFFGSGTQLSVL.

This clonotype was counted only a few times. The chain has TRBV28 and TRBJ1-4; 9 nucleotides align to TRBD1. V lost 5 bases to trimming and J lost 11 bases; unmatched junction nucleotides: 12. The CDR3 consists of 15 residues. Germline CDR1 MDHEN, CDR2 SYDVKM. CDR3 bases: TGTGCCAGCAGTCCGACCCTGGGACAGGGTGGCAAACTGTTTTTT. Residues: CASSPTLGQGGKLFF.

This clonotype appeared many times. The chain carries TRBV10-2 and TRBJ2-7; perhaps TRBD1 as D (5 bases). Trimming left V 6 bases short and J 0 bases short, with 15 bases between. The CDR3 consists of 15 residues. CDR1 and CDR2 (germline): WSHSY, SAAADI. In DNA, the CDR3 is TGCGCCAGCAGCGACAGTGAAATCAGCTCCTACGAGCAGTACTTC. This sequence encodes CASSDSEISSYEQYF.

This clonotype was seen repeatedly, ten times or more. The V and J genes are TRBV7-2 and TRBJ2-1; 9 positions match TRBD1. Germline CDR1 is SGHTA and CDR2 is FQGNSA. Germline trimming cut 1 base from V and 6 bases from J; bases unmatched to any gene: 1. The CDR3 has 14 residues. CDR3 bases: TGTGCCAGCAGCTTAGGGACAGGGGTCAATGAGCAGTTCTTC. This encodes CASSLGTGVNEQFF.

This clonotype was seen at least ten times. The chain employs TRBV20-1 and TRBJ2-7; D is undetermined. The CDR3 has 13 residues. Germline CDR1 reads DFQATT; CDR2 reads SNEGSKA (reference sequence). Trimming left V 2 bases short and J 2 bases short, with 10 bases between. In DNA, the CDR3 is TGCAGTGCTAGAATAGATACTACCTACGAGCAGTACTTC. Residues: CSARIDTTYEQYF.